The 29 T cell receptor beta chains listed next were all sequenced from one sample in a study of CD8 T cells in ankylosing spondylitis. TCRdb re-analysed the 5' RACE reads in MiXCR, keeping a single row per CDR3 protein. This sample carries about 190,000 distinct CDR3 sequences, 10% to 15% of them seen once, and the ten largest clones take about 10%. Sequencing was done on a sample of blood, either unsorted or a sorted T cell fraction (not recorded which). The receptors derive from a female donor with ankylosing spondylitis or in good health (not recorded which).

As concerns this clonotype: This could be a read error, since a much larger clone is one nucleotide away. The CDR3 does not close with the conserved phenylalanine or tryptophan, likely indicating a read error. This chain connects TRBV29-1 to TRBJ1-5; D remains unclear. CDR1 is SQVTM, CDR2 ANQGSEA, per germline. The CDR3 runs 11 residues. CDR3 residues: CTPYRSQPQHL. The DNA for the CDR3 is TGCACCCCATACCGGAGCCAGCCCCAGCATCTT.

This clonotype was seen repeatedly, ten times or more. This chain links TRBV12-3 or TRBV12-4 with TRBJ1-2; 12 nucleotides line up with TRBD1. The V and J ends lost 4 bases and 8 bases, in that order; junction bases with no gene match: 11. The CDR3 is made up of 16 amino acids. CDR3 region: CASSSNRDRGHKGYTF. Here the CDR3 DNA reads TGTGCCAGCAGTTCAAACCGGGACAGGGGGCATAAGGGCTACACCTTC.

This clonotype has at least ten counts. The V call is TRBV5-1, the J call TRBJ2-2; perhaps TRBD1 as D (5 bases). CDR3 length: 13 amino acids. Germline loops: CDR1 SGHRS, CDR2 YFSETQ. V gave up 6 bases and J gave up 3 bases, with 9 bases separating them. CDR3 coding DNA: TGCGCCAGCAACCCAGGGCACACCGGGGAGCTGTTTTTT. Protein: CASNPGHTGELFF.

This clonotype showed up many times. The chain employs TRBV28 and TRBJ1-5, with TRBD1 as a possible D gene (5 bases). The V gene lost 7 bases and the J gene lost 3 bases, with 13 bases spanning the gap. The CDR3 spans 14 residues. CDR1 is MDHEN and CDR2 is SYDVKM in the germline V gene. Here the CDR3 reads CASKITGDNQPQHF. CDR3 sequence (DNA): TGTGCCAGCAAAATCACAGGAGACAATCAGCCCCAGCATTTT.

This clonotype showed up just a few times. The chain links TRBV29-1 to TRBJ1-1; D is possibly TRBD1 (5 bases). CDR1 SQVTM and CDR2 ANQGSEA come from the germline V gene. The CDR3 length is 11 residues. Here the CDR3 DNA reads TGCAGGGCAGACGGGGGTGGTGAAGCTTTCTTT. This encodes CRADGGGEAFF.

The rearrangement joins TRBV6-2 or TRBV6-3 to TRBJ1-5; D is perhaps TRBD1 (6 bases). V lost 5 bases and J lost 6, with 17 bases in between. This CDR3 has 15 residues. Germline assignment: CDR1 MNHEY and CDR2 SVGEGT. The CDR3 loop is CASSLVGGMLQPQHF. As DNA, the CDR3 is TGTGCCAGCAGTCTAGTAGGGGGAATGCTTCAGCCCCAGCATTTT.

This clonotype has at least ten counts. This chain connects TRBV10-3 to TRBJ1-1; TRBD1 is a possible D gene (6 bases). This CDR3 contains 18 residues. The germline V and J ends were trimmed by 4 bases and 6 bases, with 27 bases remaining between them. CDR1 and CDR2 (germline): ENHRY, SYGVKD. As DNA, the CDR3 is TGTGCCATCAGTGTAAAAGCCGGGACACCCTCTCTGGGGGCTGAAGCTTTCTTT. It specifies CAISVKAGTPSLGAEAFF.

This clonotype was found many times. The chain links TRBV24-1 to TRBJ2-3, with D perhaps matching TRBD1 (6 bases). V lost 2 bases and J 6 bases, leaving 8 bases between the germline ends. Germline V CDR1 and CDR2: KGHDR, SFDVKD. There are 13 residues in the CDR3. The CDR3 protein is CATSDSGQDTQYF. CDR3 bases: TGTGCCACCAGTGATTCCGGACAGGATACGCAGTATTTT.

This chain joins TRBV6-5 and TRBJ1-1; perhaps TRBD1 as D (5 bases). CDR1 and CDR2 from the germline V gene are MNHEY and SVGAGI. This CDR3 has 15 residues. V was cut by 3 bases and J by 6 bases, with 17 bases left in between. CDR3 residues: CASSYRRQTTPEAFF. CDR3 DNA: TGTGCCAGCAGTTATCGGCGACAGACCACCCCTGAAGCTTTCTTT.

The chain has TRBV6-5 and TRBJ2-7, with a tentative D call TRBD1 (6 bases). Germline loops: CDR1 MNHEY, CDR2 SVGAGI. The CDR3 runs to 16 residues. With 2 bases removed from V and 7 bases from J, the gap between germline ends came to 21 bases. The CDR3 bases are TGTGCCAGCAGTTACGTGGGGGCAGCCGAGGTTGGGGAGCAGTACTTC. This sequence encodes CASSYVGAAEVGEQYF.

V and J are TRBV12-3 or TRBV12-4 and TRBJ2-1; the match to TRBD1 covers 12 bases. This CDR3 contains 17 residues. V trimming: 0 bases; J trimming: 8 bases; junction bases outside the gene matches: 8. CDR3 loop: CASSLAMGQGAVHEQFF. The CDR3 nucleotides are TGTGCCAGCAGTTTAGCGATGGGACAGGGGGCGGTCCATGAGCAGTTCTTC.

The V call is TRBV20-1, the J call TRBJ2-1, with 7 bases identical to TRBD2. The J segment lost 3 bases and the V segment lost 5 bases, leaving 4 bases of the junction unmatched. From germline, CDR1 is DFQATT and CDR2 SNEGSKA (reference sequence). There are 13 residues in the CDR3. CDR3 amino acids: CSAGTTDYNEQFF. CDR3 DNA sequence: TGCAGTGCTGGGACTACTGACTACAATGAGCAGTTCTTC.

There are a few counts of this clonotype. This chain connects TRBV7-2 to TRBJ2-7; perhaps TRBD2 as D (6 bases). V shed 2 bases and J shed 4 bases, with 12 bases lying between them. Germline lookup yields CDR1 SGHTA and CDR2 FQGNSA. This CDR3 spans 14 amino acids. In DNA form, the CDR3 reads TGTGCCAGCAGCTTAAACGCGGGACCTTACGAGCAGTACTTC. Translated: CASSLNAGPYEQYF.

This clonotype was counted at least ten times. DNA of the CDR3: TGCAGCGGGGAAGACACTGAAGCTTTCTTT. Protein: CSGEDTEAFF. The chain recombines TRBV29-1 with TRBJ1-1; no firm D call. V was clipped by 7 bases and J by 3 bases, with 6 bases between them. Germline values: CDR1 SQVTM, CDR2 ANQGSEA. CDR3 length: 10 residues.

The J gene is TRBJ2-1, the V gene TRBV28, with TRBD2 identical over 11 bases. V lost 10 bases, J lost 10 bases, and 15 bases stayed unmatched. Germline values: CDR1 MDHEN, CDR2 SYDVKM. This CDR3 has 15 amino acids. The CDR3 spells CATQLPGGTSGEQFF. CDR3 nucleotide sequence: TGTGCCACCCAACTTCCTGGGGGGACTAGCGGAGAGCAGTTCTTC. Full variable domain (missing parts from reference TRBV28 and TRBJ2-1): DVKVTQSSRYLVKRTGEKVFLECVQDMDHENMFWYRQDPGLGLRLIYFSYDVKMKEKGDIPEGYSVSREKKERFSLILESASTNQTSMYLCATQLPGGTSGEQFFGPGTRLTVL.

This clonotype was detected many times. The chain has TRBV10-3 and TRBJ2-3; D may be TRBD2 (5 bases). Per the germline V gene, CDR1 is ENHRY and CDR2 is SYGVKD. The V and J ends lost 8 bases and 3 bases respectively, with 15 bases between them. CDR3 size: 14 residues. The CDR3 loop reads CAIGQSGTTDTQYF. Here the CDR3 DNA reads TGTGCCATCGGTCAAAGCGGAACTACAGATACGCAGTATTTT.

V gene TRBV20-1 combines with J gene TRBJ2-7; TRBD2 matches at 7 bases. V gave up 1 base and J gave up 4 bases; unmatched junction bases: 13. This CDR3 has 16 amino acids. Germline assignment: CDR1 DFQATT and CDR2 SNEGSKA (reference sequence). CDR3: CSARAPVAAGLYEQYF. The CDR3 DNA reads TGCAGTGCTAGAGCTCCCGTCGCGGCGGGACTATACGAGCAGTACTTC.

The rearrangement links TRBV5-6 to TRBJ2-3; 9 bases line up with TRBD2. J was trimmed by 2 bases and V by 4 bases; bases with no gene match: 14. CDR3 length equals 18 residues. Germline V lookup: CDR1 SGHDT, CDR2 YYEEEE. The CDR3 is CASSPHGGLAPITDTQYF. The CDR3 coding sequence is TGTGCCAGCAGCCCACACGGGGGACTAGCACCGATCACAGATACGCAGTATTTT.

The chain recombines TRBV11-2 with TRBJ2-7, with TRBD1 matching over 8 bases. This CDR3 spans 14 amino acids. CDR1 and CDR2 (germline): SGHAT, FQNNGV. V lost 3 bases to trimming and J lost 7 bases; unmatched junction nucleotides: 8. CDR3 region: CASSFRQGLEEQYF. The CDR3 DNA reads as TGTGCCAGCAGCTTTAGACAGGGGTTGGAGGAGCAGTACTTC.

This clonotype was recorded at least ten times. The chain combines TRBV20-1 with TRBJ1-4, with 9 bases identical to TRBD1. This CDR3 comprises 15 residues. V shed 5 bases and J 8 bases; nucleotides not matched to a gene: 12. Germline CDR1 DFQATT, CDR2 SNEGSKA (reference sequence). CDR3 in DNA: TGCAGTGCTCCTTGGACCGGGACAGGGAGCGAAAAACTGTTTTTT. As protein: CSAPWTGTGSEKLFF.

This clonotype was counted many times. The rearrangement joins TRBV2 to TRBJ1-2, with D unclear. Germline-derived CDR1 and CDR2 are SNHLY and FYNNEI. Trimming pared 3 bases from V and 4 bases from J, leaving 9 bases between. CDR3 length equals 13 residues. CDR3 in amino acids: CASSDEGPYGYTF. As DNA, the CDR3 is TGTGCCAGCAGTGATGAGGGCCCCTATGGCTACACCTTC.

This clonotype showed up many times. The V and J genes are TRBV24-1 and TRBJ1-6, with 10 bases fitting TRBD1. This CDR3 is built from 14 residues. Germline CDR1 and CDR2: KGHDR and SFDVKD. The V and J ends lost 4 bases and 7 bases, in that order; junction bases with no gene match: 0. CDR3 residues: CATSEGQGNSPLHF. The CDR3 region has the DNA TGTGCCACCAGTGAGGGACAGGGGAATTCACCCCTCCACTTT.

This clonotype was seen repeatedly, ten times or more. The rearrangement joins TRBV11-2 to TRBJ2-2; the match to TRBD1 covers 8 bases. Germline lookup yields CDR1 SGHAT and CDR2 FQNNGV. V lost 2 bases and J lost 0; bases outside the gene matches: 5. The CDR3 consists of 17 residues. The chain's CDR3 is CASSLPDRGANTGELFF. CDR3 sequence (DNA): TGTGCCAGCAGCTTACCCGACAGGGGCGCGAACACCGGGGAGCTGTTTTTT.

This clonotype was found many times. The V and J genes are TRBV24-1 and TRBJ2-3, with 7 bases matching TRBD2. CDR1 and CDR2 from the germline V gene are KGHDR and SFDVKD. This CDR3 has 18 amino acids. The V and J ends lost 5 bases and 0 bases, in that order; junction bases with no gene match: 13. The CDR3 region is CATSGILGTKDSTDTQYF. CDR3 DNA: TGTGCCACCAGTGGTATCCTCGGGACTAAGGACAGCACAGATACGCAGTATTTT.

V gene TRBV29-1 combines with J gene TRBJ2-6, with D possibly TRBD1 on 6 matching bases. Germline assignment: CDR1 SQVTM and CDR2 ANQGSEA. This CDR3 has 13 residues. Trimming removed 8 bases at V and 0 bases at J, with 8 bases between. This CDR3 reads CSMDSSGANVLTF. The CDR3, as DNA: TGCAGCATGGACAGCTCTGGGGCCAACGTCCTGACTTTC.

In its sample, this clonotype was seen many times. The chain carries TRBV7-9 and TRBJ1-1; tentative D call: TRBD1 (5 bases). Per the germline V gene, CDR1 is SEHNR and CDR2 is FQNEAQ (reference sequence). V lost 1 base and J 6 bases, leaving 12 bases between the germline ends. This CDR3 is built from 14 residues. CDR3 loop: CASSLVGRAAEAFF. In nucleotides, the CDR3 is TGTGCCAGCAGCTTAGTGGGCAGGGCCGCTGAAGCTTTCTTT.

The V gene is TRBV27, the J gene TRBJ2-7; D is perhaps TRBD1 (5 bases). V was clipped by 7 bases and J by 2 bases, with 15 bases between them. There are 14 residues in the CDR3. Germline V gives CDR1 MNHEY, CDR2 SMNVEV (reference sequence). This CDR3 reads CASNLPTGTYEQYF. CDR3 DNA: TGTGCCAGCAACCTCCCCACAGGAACCTACGAGCAGTACTTC.

About this clonotype: A read error is possible here, since a much larger clone lies one base away. The V and J genes are TRBV11-1 and TRBJ2-2, with TRBD2 identical over 7 bases. This CDR3 contains 15 residues. Germline-derived CDR1 and CDR2 are SGHAT and FQDESV (reference sequence). CDR3 DNA: TGTGCCAGCAGACCTAGCGGATCGAACACCGGGGAGCTGCTTTTT. Protein sequence: CASRPSGSNTGELLF.

The CDR3 DNA reads TGTGCCAGCAGACAGGGGGCAGGGAATTCACCCCTCCACTTT. Protein: CASRQGAGNSPLHF. V is TRBV12-3 or TRBV12-4 and J is TRBJ1-6, with TRBD1 matching 9 bases. The CDR3 contains 14 residues. The V and J ends lost 6 bases and 7 bases, in that order; junction bases with no gene match: 4.